The sequence of this TCR beta chain was determined in a study of control samples from healthy donors and cancer patients. The assay was immunoSEQ multiplex PCR, and TCRdb's table has in-frame clones only and misses some. In the table there are about 94,000 clones, 90% of which are singletons. Germline-derived CDR1 and CDR2 are SGHRS and YFSETQ. This CDR3 has 17 residues. Trimming stripped 1 base from V and 7 bases from J, with 20 bases between. The sequencing sample was made of blood. This sequence originates from a woman aged 18-29 years in good health. This chain joins TRBV5-1 and TRBJ1-4; no clear D. The chain's CDR3 is CASSLWADQGLFEKLFF. For the CDR3, the DNA is TGCGCCAGCAGCTTGTGGGCGGACCAAGGATTATTTGAAAAACTGTTTTTT.